This T cell receptor beta chain stems from a study of T cells in Graves' hyperthyroidism and ophthalmopathy. Germline V CDR1 and CDR2: DFQATT, SNEGSKA (reference sequence). V lost 3 bases to trimming and J lost 0 bases, with 6 bases between them. This CDR3 contains 13 residues. Amplification yielded TCR beta CDR3 regions, with RNA transcripts as the source. The HTBI set primed first-round TCR CDR3 RT-PCR. TCRdb re-derived calls from the multiplex PCR reads in MiXCR, one entry per CDR3 protein. The data contain about 770,000 distinct CDR3 sequences, around 20% of them singletons. Hyperthyroidism had been newly diagnosed in patients aged 18 to 65, and its duration was under 2 months. Patients were excluded because of uncontrolled infection, other autoimmune disease, pregnancy or lactation. Used for diagnoses were clinical symptoms, serum thyroxine and TRAb, thyroid ultrasound and orbital computed tomography. Any symptoms of ophthalmopathy came after the first hyperthyroidism diagnosis, from which the blood sample dates.

The gene calls are TRBV20-1 and TRBJ1-3, with D uncertain. The source of this sequence is a woman in her 50s with Graves' hyperthyroidism that later progressed to Graves' ophthalmopathy. The specimen was blood. The CDR3 spells CSASSVSGNTIYF. CDR3 nucleotide sequence: TGCAGTGCTAGTTCCGTCTCTGGAAACACCATATATTTT.